This is a list of T cell receptor beta chains from one sample in a study of graft-versus-host responses after intestinal transplantation. Using immunoSEQ multiplex PCR, the repertoire was profiled, and TCRdb retains in-frame clones only, with some absent. The sample includes roughly 62,000 clones, under 95% seen only once; the top ten take more than 2.5%. Sequenced material: PBMCs, taken around 120 days after intestinal transplantation. Receptor source: a human patient who received an intestinal transplant, so some T cells may come from the graft donor. The CDR3 runs from the conserved cysteine through the conserved F or W. Fields, in order: D gene, clone size, J gene, V gene, CDR3 length, CDR3 DNA, CDR3 protein. D genes are given only for firm matches. Expanded clones get a size class; other rows say once, few or many, or leave the size out.

>NA|NA|TRBJ2-3|TRBV4-1|13
TGCGCCAGCAGCCCGTATTCATCCGATACGCAGTATTTT
CASSPYSSDTQYF
>NA|NA|TRBJ1-2|TRBV6-5|15
TGTGCCAGCAGTTATCACGACAGACCCAACTATGGCTACACCTTC
CASSYHDRPNYGYTF
>NA|NA|TRBJ1-1|TRBV7-9|11
TGTGCCAGCAGCGGAGCCCGTGAAGCTTTCTTT
CASSGAREAFF
>NA|NA|TRBJ2-5|TRBV4-1|17
TGCGCCAGCAGCCAAGCGCCACTCTTTTCCAGTAAAGAGACCCAGTACTTC
CASSQAPLFSSKETQYF
>NA|NA|TRBJ1-1|TRBV15|13
TGTGCCACCAGCAGACTAATGAACACTGAAGCTTTCTTT
CATSRLMNTEAFF
>NA|NA|TRBJ2-3|TRBV28|15
TGTGCCAGCAGTTTACTGGGGGTGACCACAGATACGCAGTATTTT
CASSLLGVTTDTQYF
>NA|NA|TRBJ1-2|TRBV19|13
TGTGCCAGTAGGACAGCGGTTAACTATGGCTACACCTTC
CASRTAVNYGYTF
>NA|NA|TRBJ2-7|TRBV7-9|14
TGTGCCACCCGATCAACCCCCCTCGTCTACGAGCAGTACTTC
CATRSTPLVYEQYF
>NA|NA|TRBJ2-5|TRBV29-1|11
TGCAGCGTTGGTACAGCGTGGGAGCAGTACTTC
CSVGTAWEQYF
>NA|NA|TRBJ2-7|TRBV5-1|14
TGCGCCAGCAGCGAGGAGGGGCTTCACTACGAGCAGTACTTC
CASSEEGLHYEQYF
>TRBD2|NA|TRBJ2-1|TRBV5-6|16
TGTGCCAGCGACCGACTAGCGGGAGATGGGTACAATGAGCAGTTCTTC
CASDRLAGDGYNEQFF
>NA|NA|TRBJ1-5|TRBV29-1|13
TGCAGCGTTGACCCGGGGAGCAATCAGCCCCAGCATTTT
CSVDPGSNQPQHF
>TRBD2|NA|TRBJ2-5|TRBV6-5|15
TGTGCCAGCTTGGAGCGGGAGGTCTTTCAAGAGACCCAGTACTTC
CASLEREVFQETQYF
>NA|NA|TRBJ2-2|TRBV18|14
TGTGCCAGCTCACCAATGACGAACACCGGGGAGCTGCTTTTT
CASSPMTNTGELLF
>TRBD2|once|TRBJ2-5|TRBV7-2|15
TGTGCCAGCAGCTTAGGGCGGGGGGCCCAAGAAACCCAGTACTTC
CASSLGRGAQETQYF
>NA|NA|TRBJ1-1|TRBV15|17
TGTGCCACCAGCAGGGATGTGGTATGGGGGGCTGGGACTGAAGCTTTCTTT
CATSRDVVWGAGTEAFF
>TRBD1|NA|TRBJ2-1|TRBV29-1|13
TGCAGCGTGCGACAGGGTTCCTACAATGAGCAGTTCTTC
CSVRQGSYNEQFF
>NA|NA|TRBJ2-1|TRBV7-9|15
TGTGCCAGCAGCCCACGGGGGGCCTCCTACAATGAGCAGTTCTTC
CASSPRGASYNEQFF
>TRBD1|NA|TRBJ2-5|TRBV6-1|14
TGTGCCAGCAGACCCGGACAGGGAATGGAGACCCAGTACTTC
CASRPGQGMETQYF
>NA|NA|TRBJ2-5|TRBV7-9|16
TGTGCCAGCAGCTTAGGGACCACGGTAGGGCAAGAGACCCAGTACTTC
CASSLGTTVGQETQYF
>NA|NA|TRBJ2-2|TRBV19|14
TGTGCCAGTAGTATAGTCGGTGACACCGGGGAGCTGTTTTTT
CASSIVGDTGELFF
>NA|few|TRBJ2-7|TRBV7-8|15
TGTGCCAGCAGCTTGCAGGGGTTCCTATCCTACGAGCAGTACTTC
CASSLQGFLSYEQYF
>TRBD1|NA|TRBJ2-2|TRBV9|16
TGTGCCAGCAGCCAGGGGGACAGGGGGCGCACCGGGGAGCTGTTTTTT
CASSQGDRGRTGELFF
>NA|NA|TRBJ1-2|TRBV28|14
TGTGCCAGCAGTCACGGGACGGGGATTTATGGCTACACCTTC
CASSHGTGIYGYTF
>NA|NA|TRBJ2-3|TRBV28|12
TGTGCCAGCAGTTTGGTGGGGTATACGCAGTATTTT
CASSLVGYTQYF
>TRBD2|NA|TRBJ2-3|TRBV4-2|14
TGTGCCAGCAGCCTGGGACTACAGGCAGATACGCAGTATTTT
CASSLGLQADTQYF
>TRBD2|once|TRBJ2-2|TRBV5-1|17
TGCGCCAGCAGCTTGTTCCCTAGCGGGGGTAACACCGGGGAGCTGTTTTTT
CASSLFPSGGNTGELFF
>NA|NA|TRBJ1-2|TRBV10-3|11
TGTGCCATCCAAAGGGGCGCTGGCTACACCTTC
CAIQRGAGYTF
>TRBD2|NA|TRBJ2-7|TRBV5-1|17
TGCGCCAGCAGCTTGGGACTAGCGGGAGGGCCTCGTTACGAGCAGTACTTC
CASSLGLAGGPRYEQYF